These 28 T cell receptor beta chains share one sample of origin, sequenced in a study of T-cell reconstitution after alpha-beta-depleted transplantation in children. A TCRbeta library incorporating unique molecular identifiers was prepared. TCRdb re-derived calls from the PCR reads in MiXCR, one entry per CDR3 protein. The profile shows nearly 350,000 distinct CDR3 sequences, about 17% of them singletons. The source material was PBMCs, mostly from graft donor cells, sampled 360 days after TCRalphabeta/CD19-depleted stem cell transplant. The receptors shown here come from a male patient aged 2 to 9 who had a stem cell transplant for acute lymphoblastic leukemia, so the T cells may come from the graft donor.

This clonotype was picked up one time. V is TRBV20-1 and J is TRBJ2-3; D may be TRBD1 (6 bases). V was shortened by 3 bases and J by 1 base, with 8 bases between the two germline ends. This CDR3 is built from 13 residues. Germline V gives CDR1 DFQATT, CDR2 SNEGSKA (reference sequence). CDR3 protein: CSASPGGTDTQYF. CDR3 coding DNA: TGCAGTGCTAGCCCAGGGGGCACAGATACGCAGTATTTT.

This clonotype has ten or more counts. The chain couples TRBV5-1 to TRBJ2-5; D is possibly TRBD1 (5 bases). CDR3 length equals 18 residues. V was cut by 0 bases and J by 1 base, with 19 bases left in between. Germline CDR1 SGHRS, CDR2 YFSETQ. CDR3 nucleotides: TGCGCCAGCAGCTTGGGGGTTACCACAGGCTACCTCCAAGAGACCCAGTACTTC. Encoded protein: CASSLGVTTGYLQETQYF. Looking up the rest from reference TRBV5-1 and TRBJ2-5 gives the full variable domain: KAGVTQTPRYLIKTRGQQVTLSCSPISGHRSVSWYQQTPGQGLQFLFEYFSETQRNKGNFPGRFSGRQFSNSRSEMNVSTLELGDSALYLCASSLGVTTGYLQETQYFGPGTRLLVL.

The sample holds a few counts of this clonotype. The chain has TRBV4-1 and TRBJ2-7, with 13 bases lining up with TRBD2. The CDR3 covers 18 residues. The germline V gene has CDR1 MGHRA and CDR2 YSYEKL. V lost 4 bases and J lost 6; bases outside the gene matches: 15. This chain's CDR3 is CASSPRTSGSRREGEQYF. CDR3 nucleotide sequence: TGCGCCAGCAGCCCCCGGACTAGCGGGAGTCGTCGAGAGGGCGAGCAGTACTTC.

This chain uses TRBV7-2 with TRBJ2-7, with TRBD1 identical over 11 bases. The length of the CDR3 is 16 residues. The germline V gene has CDR1 SGHTA and CDR2 FQGNSA. Unmatched junction bases numbered 8, after V lost 1 base and J lost 6 bases. CDR3 sequence: CASSLVGRDRGSEQYF. As DNA, the CDR3 is TGTGCCAGCAGCTTAGTCGGGCGGGACAGGGGGTCCGAGCAGTACTTC.

This clonotype was counted only a few times. This chain uses TRBV15 with TRBJ1-1, with D perhaps TRBD1 (6 bases). The V end was cut by 0 bases, the J end by 3 bases, with 11 bases between. CDR3 length: 15 amino acids. CDR1 and CDR2 (germline): LNHNV, YYDKDF (reference sequence). CDR3 loop: CATSRDPGVYTEAFF. The CDR3 DNA reads TGTGCCACCAGCAGAGACCCAGGGGTTTACACTGAAGCTTTCTTT.

The chain employs TRBV7-8 and TRBJ1-5; D is uncertain. The CDR3 spans 16 residues. The germline gives CDR1 SGHVS, CDR2 FQNEAQ. Trimming removed 1 base from V and 5 bases from J, with 15 bases in between. The CDR3 bases are TGTGCCAGCAGCTTAGTTTACGGCAGAAGCGATCAGCCCCAGCATTTT. Encoded protein: CASSLVYGRSDQPQHF.

This clonotype came up many times. The chain uses TRBV24-1 and TRBJ2-3; TRBD2 aligns across 10 bases. Germline V gene sequence: CDR1 KGHDR, CDR2 SFDVKD. This CDR3 region has 17 residues. Unmatched junction bases numbered 2, after V lost 0 bases and J lost 0 bases. CDR3 sequence reads: CATSDLKTSGSTDTQYF. CDR3 DNA sequence: TGTGCCACCAGTGATTTGAAGACTAGCGGGAGCACAGATACGCAGTATTTT.

This clonotype was detected a few times. The gene calls are TRBV11-3 and TRBJ1-5; TRBD1 might be the D (5 bases). The CDR3 consists of 17 residues. The germline V and J ends were trimmed by 1 base and 2 bases, with 15 bases remaining between them. CDR1 is SGHNT, CDR2 YENEEA, per germline. The CDR3 DNA is TGTGCCAGCAGCTTAGTGAGCAGCATGGGGGGCAATCAGCCCCAGCATTTT. It translates to CASSLVSSMGGNQPQHF.

This chain links TRBV11-1 with TRBJ2-5; 8 nucleotides agree with TRBD2. Germline V gives CDR1 SGHAT, CDR2 FQDESV (reference sequence). This CDR3 has 18 amino acids. The trim removed 3 bases at V and 3 bases at J, leaving 15 bases unmatched. CDR3 loop: CASSFIVRLGLAEETQYF. Here the CDR3 DNA reads TGTGCCAGCAGCTTCATAGTTCGGTTAGGACTAGCTGAAGAGACCCAGTACTTC.

This clonotype was counted a few times. The gene calls are TRBV20-1 and TRBJ2-7, with TRBD1 as a possible D gene (6 bases). Trimming pared 5 bases from V and 3 bases from J, leaving 20 bases between. CDR3 length equals 15 residues. CDR1 DFQATT and CDR2 SNEGSKA come from the germline V gene (reference sequence). The chain's CDR3 is CSASDGGQVVYEQYF. CDR3 DNA: TGCAGTGCTTCCGATGGGGGACAAGTAGTCTACGAGCAGTACTTC.

This clonotype was observed at least ten times. This chain joins TRBV5-1 and TRBJ2-7; no reliable D call. In germline, CDR1 is SGHRS, CDR2 YFSETQ. The CDR3 runs to 14 residues. Trimming took off 0 bases at V and 2 bases at J, with 9 bases between the two ends. The CDR3 region has the DNA TGCGCCAGCAGCTTGGTAGGGAAGGCCTACGAGCAGTACTTC. It translates to CASSLVGKAYEQYF.

Ten or more counts support this clonotype. The chain is built from TRBV2 and TRBJ2-2, with D perhaps matching TRBD2 (6 bases). The CDR3 has 15 residues. V was trimmed by 4 bases and J by 2 bases, leaving 11 bases between them. CDR1 and CDR2 (germline): SNHLY, FYNNEI. The CDR3, as DNA: TGTGCCAGCAGTGCAATAGCGGTTAACACCGGGGAGCTGTTTTTT. This sequence encodes CASSAIAVNTGELFF.

This clonotype was seen many times. The J gene is TRBJ1-6, the V gene TRBV6-4; D not certain. The CDR3 contains 19 residues. The V end was cut by 6 bases, the J end by 8 bases, with 29 bases between. Germline V gives CDR1 MRHNA, CDR2 SNTAGT. The CDR3, as DNA: TGTGCCAGCAGCACCAACCCGCTAAAGGCGGAAGTGACCGATTCACCCCTCCACTTT. Its protein is CASSTNPLKAEVTDSPLHF.

V gene TRBV28 combines with J gene TRBJ2-4; the D gene could be TRBD1 or TRBD2 (5 bases each). The CDR3 loop spans 13 amino acids. Trimming removed 3 bases at V and 6 bases at J, with 9 bases between. From germline, CDR1 is MDHEN and CDR2 SYDVKM. For the CDR3, the DNA is TGTGCCAGCAGTTTGACGGGGACAAACATTCAGTACTTC. Translated: CASSLTGTNIQYF.

The CDR3 DNA is TGTGCCAGCAGTTTATCCTTTGACTCCACCAATACGCAGTATTTT. It is translated as CASSLSFDSTNTQYF. The chain is built from TRBV27 and TRBJ2-3; no clear D. This CDR3 comprises 15 residues. Germline V gene lookup returns CDR1 MNHEY and CDR2 SMNVEV (reference sequence). V dropped 0 bases and J dropped 7 bases, with 14 bases sitting between them.

J is TRBJ2-1 and V is TRBV28, with a weak D call TRBD1 (6 bases). V was shortened by 0 bases and J by 9 bases, with 12 bases between the two germline ends. This CDR3 spans 14 amino acids. Germline V CDR1 and CDR2: MDHEN, SYDVKM. This CDR3 is CASSLCLDRCEQFF. CDR3 in DNA: TGTGCCAGCAGTTTATGCCTGGACAGATGTGAGCAGTTCTTC. The complete variable domain, with remaining parts taken from reference TRBV28 and TRBJ2-1, reads DVKVTQSSRYLVKRTGEKVFLECVQDMDHENMFWYRQDPGLGLRLIYFSYDVKMKEKGDIPEGYSVSREKKERFSLILESASTNQTSMYLCASSLCLDRCEQFFGPGTRLTVL.

This sequence joins TRBV4-2 and TRBJ2-1, with 10 bases that match TRBD2. The V and J ends lost 1 base and 3 bases, in that order; junction bases with no gene match: 9. The length of the CDR3 is 18 residues. CDR1 is LGHNA and CDR2 is YNFKEQ in the germline V gene. CDR3 sequence reads: CASSQGMSGRAGYNEQFF. For the CDR3, the DNA is TGTGCCAGCAGCCAAGGGATGAGCGGGAGGGCTGGCTACAATGAGCAGTTCTTC.

This sequence joins TRBV20-1 and TRBJ2-1; 7 bases line up with TRBD1. The CDR3 has 16 amino acids. The germline gives CDR1 DFQATT, CDR2 SNEGSKA (reference sequence). With 4 bases clipped from V and 7 bases from J, the junction kept 16 bases outside the gene matches. DNA for the CDR3: TGCAGTGCTAACATACTCCAAATGACAGGGAAGAATGAGCAGTTCTTC. Translation gives CSANILQMTGKNEQFF.

A note on this clonotype: The CDR3 does not close with the conserved phenylalanine or tryptophan, likely indicating a read error. The chain uses TRBV7-2 and TRBJ2-2; 7 nucleotides agree with TRBD1. Trimming at V came to 2 bases and at J to 6 bases, leaving 3 bases not matched to a gene. From germline, CDR1 is SGHTA and CDR2 FQGNSA. The CDR3 is made up of 14 amino acids. The CDR3 bases are TGTGCCAGCAGCTTAAAAGGGGGCCCCGGGGAGCTGTTTATT. This encodes CASSLKGGPGELFI.

The sample holds a few counts of this clonotype. The chain recombines TRBV4-1 with TRBJ2-7; D not resolved. Trimming left V 0 bases short and J 2 bases short, with 8 bases between. There are 14 residues in the CDR3. CDR1 MGHRA and CDR2 YSYEKL come from the germline V gene. CDR3 residues: CASSQDKGPYEQYF. CDR3 DNA sequence: TGCGCCAGCAGCCAAGATAAGGGCCCCTACGAGCAGTACTTC.

Ten or more counts support this clonotype. This chain joins TRBV4-1 and TRBJ2-1; maybe TRBD1 (5 bases). V was clipped by 0 bases and J by 5 bases, with 14 bases between them. Looked up from germline, CDR1 is MGHRA and CDR2 is YSYEKL. The CDR3 length is 16 residues. As DNA, the CDR3 is TGCGCCAGCAGCCAAGAAAAGGGGTTTACCCACAATGAGCAGTTCTTC. This encodes CASSQEKGFTHNEQFF.

This clonotype turned up a few times. The chain recombines TRBV29-1 with TRBJ2-2; 7 bases agree with TRBD1. The CDR3 loop spans 13 amino acids. In germline, CDR1 is SQVTM, CDR2 ANQGSEA. J gave up 2 bases and V 8 bases, and 5 bases lay outside the gene matches. The CDR3 nucleotides read TGCAGCTGCAACAGGGGTAACACCGGGGAGCTGTTTTTT. Translating gives CSCNRGNTGELFF.

This clonotype appeared a few times. The chain carries TRBV6-5 and TRBJ2-1, with TRBD2 matching 11 bases. The CDR3 runs 16 residues. J lost 6 bases, V lost 2 bases, and 6 bases had no gene match. From germline, CDR1 is MNHEY and CDR2 SVGAGI. This chain's CDR3 is CASSYGVAGGFNEQFF. Here the CDR3 DNA reads TGTGCCAGCAGTTACGGGGTAGCGGGAGGGTTCAATGAGCAGTTCTTC.

This clonotype came up a few times. The genes are TRBV5-1 and TRBJ2-2; tentative D call: TRBD2 (5 bases). V was shortened by 2 bases and J by 2 bases, with 13 bases between the two germline ends. This CDR3 has 16 amino acids. Germline-derived CDR1 and CDR2 are SGHRS and YFSETQ. CDR3 bases: TGCGCCAGCAGCTTAGGAGGACTTTCCAACACCGGGGAGCTGTTTTTT. Its protein is CASSLGGLSNTGELFF.

This clonotype was counted ten times or more. The chain joins TRBV4-3 to TRBJ1-5; D might be TRBD1 (6 bases). Germline lookup yields CDR1 LGHNA and CDR2 YSLEER. The V end lost 4 bases, the J end lost 5 bases, and 12 bases lay between the germline ends. The CDR3 extends over 14 amino acids. CDR3 nucleotide sequence: TGCGCCAGCAGCCGCTTTGGGGGCGATCAGCCCCAGCATTTT. Encoded protein: CASSRFGGDQPQHF.

This clonotype was seen a handful of times. V and J are TRBV12-3 or TRBV12-4 and TRBJ2-7; D may be TRBD2 (6 bases). CDR3 length: 13 residues. Trimming cost V 5 bases and J 4 bases, with 12 bases left between them. DNA for the CDR3: TGTGCCAGCAGTCGGGGGTGGGGTTACGAGCAGTACTTC. Translation gives CASSRGWGYEQYF.

Only a few counts were recorded for this clonotype. The J gene is TRBJ2-7, the V gene TRBV18, with D uncertain. The CDR3 sequence is 14 residues long. Trimming shortened V by 3 bases and J by 6 bases, and 15 bases separated the two germline ends. The V gene's germline CDR1 is KGHSH and CDR2 LQKENI. CDR3 in amino acids: CASSPTLASPEQYF. DNA for the CDR3: TGTGCCAGCTCACCTACCCTCGCCTCCCCCGAGCAGTACTTC.

This clonotype was seen a few times. The chain couples TRBV30 to TRBJ1-6, with D unclear. The V and J ends lost 4 bases and 10 bases respectively, with 14 bases between them. CDR1 is GTSNPN and CDR2 is SVGIG in the germline V gene (reference sequence). The CDR3 covers 13 residues. The DNA of the CDR3 is TGTGCCTGGATCGGGGAACCCGGCTCACCCCTCCACTTT. Its translation: CAWIGEPGSPLHF.